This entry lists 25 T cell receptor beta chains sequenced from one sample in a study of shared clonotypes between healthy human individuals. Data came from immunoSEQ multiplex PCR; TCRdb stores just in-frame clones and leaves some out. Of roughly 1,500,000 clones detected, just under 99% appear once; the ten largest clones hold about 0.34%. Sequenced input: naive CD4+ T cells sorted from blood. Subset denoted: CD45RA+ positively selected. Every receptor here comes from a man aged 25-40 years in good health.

The CDR3 coding sequence is TGTGCCAGCAGCCGTCCGACAGGCTATAGCAATCAGCCCCAGCATTTT. It translates to CASSRPTGYSNQPQHF. J is TRBJ1-5 and V is TRBV7-2, with D possibly being TRBD1 (6 bases). Trimming shortened V by 5 bases and J by 0 bases, and 14 bases separated the two germline ends. In germline, CDR1 is SGHTA, CDR2 FQGNSA. This CDR3 spans 16 amino acids. Supplemented by reference TRBV7-2 and TRBJ1-5, the full variable domain reads GAGVSQSPSNKVTEKGKDVELRCDPISGHTALYWYRQSLGQGLEFLIYFQGNSAPDKSGLPSDRFSAERTGGSVSTLTIQRTQQEDSAVYLCASSRPTGYSNQPQHFGDGTRLSIL.

The CDR3 loop is CASSHRDRPYEQYF. CDR3 in DNA: TGTGCCAGCAGCCACCGGGACCGACCCTACGAGCAGTACTTC. V and J are TRBV11-3 and TRBJ2-7; possibly TRBD1 or TRBD2 for D (5 bases each). V lost 5 bases and J 2 bases, leaving 13 bases between the germline ends. Germline lookup yields CDR1 SGHNT and CDR2 YENEEA. CDR3 length: 14 residues.

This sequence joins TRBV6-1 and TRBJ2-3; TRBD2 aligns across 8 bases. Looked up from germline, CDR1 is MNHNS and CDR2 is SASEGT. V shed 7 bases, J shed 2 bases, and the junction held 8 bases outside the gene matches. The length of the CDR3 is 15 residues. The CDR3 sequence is CASTQTSALTDTQYF. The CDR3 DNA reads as TGTGCCAGCACCCAGACTAGCGCTCTCACAGATACGCAGTATTTT.

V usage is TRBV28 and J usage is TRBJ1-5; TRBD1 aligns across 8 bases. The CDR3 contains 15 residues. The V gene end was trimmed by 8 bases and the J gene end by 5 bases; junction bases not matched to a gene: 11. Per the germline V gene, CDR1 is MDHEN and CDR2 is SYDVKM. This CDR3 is CASRGQGGSDQPQHF. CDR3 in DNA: TGTGCCAGCCGAGGACAGGGAGGATCGGATCAGCCCCAGCATTTT.

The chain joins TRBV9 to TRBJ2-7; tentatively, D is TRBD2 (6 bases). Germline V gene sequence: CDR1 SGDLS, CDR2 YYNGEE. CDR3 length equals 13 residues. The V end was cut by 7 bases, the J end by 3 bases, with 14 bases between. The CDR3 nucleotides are TGTGCCAGCTCTGCCTCGGGACTCTACGAGCAGTACTTC. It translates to CASSASGLYEQYF.

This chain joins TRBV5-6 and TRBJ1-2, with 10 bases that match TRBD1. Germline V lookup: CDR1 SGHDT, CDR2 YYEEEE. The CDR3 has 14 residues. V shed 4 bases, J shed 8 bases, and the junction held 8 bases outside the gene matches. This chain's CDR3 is CASSRDRGFRGYTF. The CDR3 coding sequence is TGTGCCAGCAGCAGGGACAGGGGCTTTCGCGGCTACACCTTC.

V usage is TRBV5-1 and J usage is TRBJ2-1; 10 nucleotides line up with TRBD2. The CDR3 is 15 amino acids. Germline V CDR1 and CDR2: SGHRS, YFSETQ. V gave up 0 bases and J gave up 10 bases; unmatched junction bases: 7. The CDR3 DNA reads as TGCGCCAGCAGCTTGGTGATGAGCGGGAGGGAAGAGCAGTTCTTC. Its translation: CASSLVMSGREEQFF.

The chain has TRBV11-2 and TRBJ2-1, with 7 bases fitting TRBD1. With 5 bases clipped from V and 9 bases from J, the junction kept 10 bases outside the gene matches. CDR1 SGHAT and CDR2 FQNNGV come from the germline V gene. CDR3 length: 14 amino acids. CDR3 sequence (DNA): TGTGCCAGCAGCGTCCACCTACAGGGGACTGAGCAGTTCTTC. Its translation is CASSVHLQGTEQFF.

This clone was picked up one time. The chain's CDR3 is CASSEVGGWSYEQYF. CDR3 bases: TGTGCCAGCAGTGAAGTGGGAGGCTGGTCCTACGAGCAGTACTTC. The chain employs TRBV2 and TRBJ2-7; D is perhaps TRBD2 (6 bases). V lost 1 base and J lost 1, with 11 bases in between. Germline CDR1 and CDR2: SNHLY and FYNNEI. CDR3 size: 15 residues.

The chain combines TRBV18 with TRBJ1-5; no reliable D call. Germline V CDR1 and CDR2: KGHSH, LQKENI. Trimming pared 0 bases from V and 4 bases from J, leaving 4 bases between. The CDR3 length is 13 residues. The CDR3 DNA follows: TGTGCCAGCTCACCACCGGCGAATCAGCCCCAGCATTTT. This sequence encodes CASSPPANQPQHF.

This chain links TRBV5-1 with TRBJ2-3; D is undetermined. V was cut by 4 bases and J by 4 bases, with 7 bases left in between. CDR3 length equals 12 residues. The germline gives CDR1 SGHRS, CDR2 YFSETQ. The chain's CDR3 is CASSLFADTQYF. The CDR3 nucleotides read TGCGCCAGCAGCCTGTTCGCAGATACGCAGTATTTT.

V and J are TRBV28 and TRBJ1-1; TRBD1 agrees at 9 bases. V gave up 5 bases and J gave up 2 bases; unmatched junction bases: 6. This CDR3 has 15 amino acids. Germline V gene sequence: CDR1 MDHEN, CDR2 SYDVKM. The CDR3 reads CASSVPGQGNTEAFF. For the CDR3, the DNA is TGTGCCAGCAGTGTACCGGGACAGGGAAACACTGAAGCTTTCTTT.

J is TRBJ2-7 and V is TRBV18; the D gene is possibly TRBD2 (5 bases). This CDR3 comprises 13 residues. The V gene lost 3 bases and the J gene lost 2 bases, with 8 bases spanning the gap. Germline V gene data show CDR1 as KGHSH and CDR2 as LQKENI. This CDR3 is CASSPETTYEQYF. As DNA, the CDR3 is TGTGCCAGCTCACCGGAGACTACCTACGAGCAGTACTTC.

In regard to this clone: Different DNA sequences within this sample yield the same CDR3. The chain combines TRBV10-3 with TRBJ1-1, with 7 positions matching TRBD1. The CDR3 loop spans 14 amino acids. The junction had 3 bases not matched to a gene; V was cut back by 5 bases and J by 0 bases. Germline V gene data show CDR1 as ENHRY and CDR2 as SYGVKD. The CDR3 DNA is TGTGCCATCAGTTGGGACAGTATGAACACTGAAGCTTTCTTT. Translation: CAISWDSMNTEAFF.

Written as DNA, the CDR3 is TGTGCCAGCAGGATTGGTAGCGGGGTCTCCTACGAGCAGTACTTC. This sequence encodes CASRIGSGVSYEQYF. The chain has TRBV6-4 and TRBJ2-7; 8 positions match TRBD2. With 6 bases clipped from V and 0 bases from J, the junction kept 7 bases outside the gene matches. The CDR3 is 15 amino acids. Germline V CDR1 and CDR2: MRHNA, SNTAGT.

The CDR3 sequence is CASSPLGVDTGELFF. CDR3 bases: TGTGCCAGCAGCCCGCTGGGGGTGGACACCGGGGAGCTGTTTTTT. The rearrangement uses TRBV7-2 and TRBJ2-2; either TRBD1 or TRBD2 may supply D (5 bases each). Germline V gene sequence: CDR1 SGHTA, CDR2 FQGNSA. The V and J ends lost 5 bases and 3 bases respectively, with 13 bases between them. The CDR3 spans 15 residues.

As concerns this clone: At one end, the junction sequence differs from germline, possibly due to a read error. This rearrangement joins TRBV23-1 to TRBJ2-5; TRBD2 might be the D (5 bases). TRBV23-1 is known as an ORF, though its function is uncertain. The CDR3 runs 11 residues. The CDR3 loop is CASSQWSSLNF. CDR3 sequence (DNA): TGCGCCAGCAGTCAATGGTCTAGCTTAAACTTC.

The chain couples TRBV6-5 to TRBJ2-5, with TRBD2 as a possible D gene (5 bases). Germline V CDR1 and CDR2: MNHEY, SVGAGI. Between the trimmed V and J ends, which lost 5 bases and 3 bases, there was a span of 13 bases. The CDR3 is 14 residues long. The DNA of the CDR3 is TGTGCCAGCAGTCAAGGACTGCTTAAAGAGACCCAGTACTTC. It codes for CASSQGLLKETQYF.

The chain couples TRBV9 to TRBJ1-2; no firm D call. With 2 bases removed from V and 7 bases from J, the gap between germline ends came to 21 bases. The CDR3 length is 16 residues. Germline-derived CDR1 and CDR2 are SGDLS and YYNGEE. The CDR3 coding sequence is TGTGCCAGCAGCGTTACTTGGAGTGATAGTGTAGGTGGCTACACCTTC. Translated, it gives CASSVTWSDSVGGYTF.

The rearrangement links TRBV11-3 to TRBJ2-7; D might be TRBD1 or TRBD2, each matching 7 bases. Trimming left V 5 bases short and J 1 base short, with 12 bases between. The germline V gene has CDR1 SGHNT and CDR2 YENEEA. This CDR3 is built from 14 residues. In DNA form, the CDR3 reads TGTGCCAGCAGCCGACAGGGAGGGTCCTACGAGCAGTACTTC. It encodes CASSRQGGSYEQYF.

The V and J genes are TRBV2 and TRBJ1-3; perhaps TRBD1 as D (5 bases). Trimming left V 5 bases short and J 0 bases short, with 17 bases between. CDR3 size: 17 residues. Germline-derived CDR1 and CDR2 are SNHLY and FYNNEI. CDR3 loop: CASSLREQVLSGNTIYF. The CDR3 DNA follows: TGTGCCAGCAGTCTTCGGGAACAGGTCCTCTCTGGAAACACCATATATTTT.

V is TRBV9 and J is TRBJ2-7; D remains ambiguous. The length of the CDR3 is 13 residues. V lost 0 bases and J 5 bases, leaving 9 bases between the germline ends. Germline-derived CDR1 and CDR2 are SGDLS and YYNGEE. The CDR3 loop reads CASSVEFIHEQYF. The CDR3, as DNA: TGTGCCAGCAGCGTAGAATTTATCCACGAGCAGTACTTC.

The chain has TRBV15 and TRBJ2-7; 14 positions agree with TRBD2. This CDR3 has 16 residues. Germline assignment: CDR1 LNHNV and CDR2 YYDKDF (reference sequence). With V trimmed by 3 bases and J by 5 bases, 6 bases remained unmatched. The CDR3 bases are TGTGCCACCAGCAGGCCGGGACTAGCGGGAGTCGACGAGCAGTACTTC. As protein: CATSRPGLAGVDEQYF.

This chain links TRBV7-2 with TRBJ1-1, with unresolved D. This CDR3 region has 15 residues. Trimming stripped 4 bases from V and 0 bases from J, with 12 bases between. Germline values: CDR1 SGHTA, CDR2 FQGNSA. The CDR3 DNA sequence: TGTGCCAGCAGCTCGGAGGGCGGGGTGAACACTGAAGCTTTCTTT. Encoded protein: CASSSEGGVNTEAFF.

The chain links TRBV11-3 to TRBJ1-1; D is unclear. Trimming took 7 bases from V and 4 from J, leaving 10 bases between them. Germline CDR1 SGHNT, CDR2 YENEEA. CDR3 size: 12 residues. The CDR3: CASTKSGTEAFF. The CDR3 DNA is TGTGCCAGCACCAAGAGTGGCACTGAAGCTTTCTTT.